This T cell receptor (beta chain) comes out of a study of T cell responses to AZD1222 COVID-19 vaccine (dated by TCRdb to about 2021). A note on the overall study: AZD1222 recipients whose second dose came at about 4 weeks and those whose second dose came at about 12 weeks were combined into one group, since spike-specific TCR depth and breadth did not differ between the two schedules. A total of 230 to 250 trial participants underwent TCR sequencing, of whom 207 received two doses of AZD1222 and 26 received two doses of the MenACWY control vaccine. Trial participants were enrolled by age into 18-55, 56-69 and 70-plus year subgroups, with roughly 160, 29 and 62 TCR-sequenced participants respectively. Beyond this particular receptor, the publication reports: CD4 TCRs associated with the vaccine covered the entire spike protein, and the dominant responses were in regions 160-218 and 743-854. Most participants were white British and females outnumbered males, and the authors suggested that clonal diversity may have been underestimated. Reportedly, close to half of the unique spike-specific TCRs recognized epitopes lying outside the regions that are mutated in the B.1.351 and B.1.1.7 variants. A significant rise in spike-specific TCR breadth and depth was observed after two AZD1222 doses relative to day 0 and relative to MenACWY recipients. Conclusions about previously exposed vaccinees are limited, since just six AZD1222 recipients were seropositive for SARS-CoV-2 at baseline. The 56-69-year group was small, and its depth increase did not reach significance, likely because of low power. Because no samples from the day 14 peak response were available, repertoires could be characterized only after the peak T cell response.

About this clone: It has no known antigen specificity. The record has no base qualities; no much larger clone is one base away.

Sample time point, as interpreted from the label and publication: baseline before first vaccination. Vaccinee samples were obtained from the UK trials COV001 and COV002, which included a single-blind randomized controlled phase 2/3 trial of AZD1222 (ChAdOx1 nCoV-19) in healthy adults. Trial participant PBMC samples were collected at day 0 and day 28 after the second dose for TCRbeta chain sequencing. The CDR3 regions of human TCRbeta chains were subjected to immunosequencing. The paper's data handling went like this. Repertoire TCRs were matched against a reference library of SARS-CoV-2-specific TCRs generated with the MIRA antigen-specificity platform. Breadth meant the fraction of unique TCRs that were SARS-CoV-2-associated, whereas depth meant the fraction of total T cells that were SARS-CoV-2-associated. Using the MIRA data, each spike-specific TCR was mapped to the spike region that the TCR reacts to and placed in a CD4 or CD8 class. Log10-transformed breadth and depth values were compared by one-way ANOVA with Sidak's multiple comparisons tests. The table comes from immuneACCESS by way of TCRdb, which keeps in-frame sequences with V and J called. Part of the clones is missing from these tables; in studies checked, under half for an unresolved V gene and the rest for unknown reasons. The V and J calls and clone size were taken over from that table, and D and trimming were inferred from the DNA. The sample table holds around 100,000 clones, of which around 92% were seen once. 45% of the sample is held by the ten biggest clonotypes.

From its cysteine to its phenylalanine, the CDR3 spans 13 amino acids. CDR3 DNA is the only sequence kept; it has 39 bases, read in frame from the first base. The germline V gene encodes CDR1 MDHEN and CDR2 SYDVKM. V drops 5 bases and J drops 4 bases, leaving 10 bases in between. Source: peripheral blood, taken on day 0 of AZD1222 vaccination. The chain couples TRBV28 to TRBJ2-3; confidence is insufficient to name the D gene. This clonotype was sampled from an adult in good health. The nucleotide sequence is TGTGCCAGCAGTGCCATAGGGCCAGATACGCAGTATTTT. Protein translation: CASSAIGPDTQYF.